The entry below describes one T cell receptor beta chain. This clone was seen once. No antigen is known for it. The input lacks base qualities; no much larger clone sits a single base away. In total, approximately 690 healthy bone marrow donors made up the cohort. All cohort members were sampled while nominally healthy, although unrecorded immune exposures were likely present. The donor tested CMV seronegative and was one of the 352 seronegative cohort members. Each donor provided a peripheral blood sample, and peripheral blood mononuclear cells were used for TCR beta sequencing. The Qiagen DNeasy Blood Extraction Kit was used to extract genomic DNA from the blood cell samples. The method was the immunoSEQ multiplex PCR assay. For the multiplex PCR, a mixture combining 60 forward primers for TCR Vbeta segments and 13 reverse primers for TCR Jbeta segments was used. The CDR3 region of rearranged TCR beta genes was amplified from genomic DNA by a multiplex PCR assay. On the Illumina HiSeq System, the amplified TCR beta libraries were sequenced as 87-base-pair reads. Concerning the study's data processing: A later analysis tallied around 82 million unique TCR beta chains across the 666 repertoires, and approximately 12 million of those chains were shared by two or more donors. A nearest-neighbor algorithm error-corrected the raw reads and collapsed the reads into unique sequences, merging closely related sequences to remove PCR and sequencing errors. Alignment of CDR3 sequences to IMGT reference sequences was used to assign V, D and J gene segments. For a sequence to be retained, a match of at least six nucleotides was required to both a V gene segment and a J gene segment. A rearrangement was called productive if the CDR3 had no stop codons and remained in frame with V and J, and every other rearrangement was called non-productive. CDR3 was defined according to IMGT convention as the region running from the second conserved V-encoded cysteine to the conserved J-encoded phenylalanine. The earlier analysis of about 590 of the donors excluded sequences that lacked an unambiguous match to a single V gene segment. In an earlier analysis of several hundred of the donors, a V segment was called functional when productive rearrangements were above 56.7%, and segregating when the standard deviation between donors exceeded 5%. A statistical classification framework was built to diagnose cytomegalovirus status from the catalog of TCR beta chain sequences. A later analysis assigned V and J genes by comparing TCR nucleotide sequences with IMGT/GENE-DB human TR gene sequences. In a later analysis, CDR3 sequences and most-parsimonious VDJ recombination scenarios were assigned using the TCRdist pipeline. In a later analysis, each TCR beta chain was defined by its CDR3 amino acid sequence together with its V-gene family, and reads without a unique V-gene family were excluded. To address suspected cross-contamination and a sequencing artifact, a later analysis removed roughly 640 highly shared, low-generation-probability nucleotide sequences. For each public chain, a later analysis derived a clonal expansion index from normalized ranks of inferred template counts within each repertoire. In a later analysis, generation probabilities were computed with a VDJ recombination model fitted to out-of-frame rearrangements, and the resulting probabilities were checked against IGoR. A later analysis scored TCR-TCR, TCR-HLA and TCR-CMV co-occurrence with hypergeometric tests, applying a repertoire-size bias correction to TCR pairs. To estimate false discovery rates, a later analysis permuted the HLA or CMV assignments 20 times. In a later analysis, co-occurring TCRs were grouped with DBSCAN, and TCRdist sequence similarity was added when clustering was performed within HLA-allele-positive subsets. Co-occurrence clustering excluded repertoires with fewer than 30,000 or more than 120,000 public chains, plus five with anomalous nucleotide sharing. The table was pulled from immuneACCESS by TCRdb, which kept in-frame rearrangements only. Such tables lose some clones; where checked, under half of the loss comes from unresolved V genes, and the rest has no known cause. Clone size and the V and J calls come from that table; the DNA yielded D and trimming. The table for this sample lists under 200,000 clones; roughly 60% of them were counted only once. The top ten clonotypes cover about 2.9% of the sample.

The source of the sample is a study of cytomegalovirus exposure and HLA in healthy donors (dated by TCRdb to the late 2010s). At the level of the whole study: According to an earlier analysis of 450 to 650 of the donors, about 179 million T cells yielded 90 million to 140 million unique TCR beta sequences and 250 to 350 Gb of sequence data. To predict cytomegalovirus infection status, the study combined high-throughput TCR immunosequencing, statistical association of individual TCRs with disease status, and machine learning. A later analysis re-analyzed previously published TCR beta repertoires from several hundred donors and added high-resolution HLA genotyping to study TCR occurrence patterns. Genome-wide SNP genotypes for about three fifths of the 666 donors were used in a later genetic analysis, which treated that subset as a discovery cohort. Among 300 to 500 genotyped donors of the cohort, an average of about 240,000 unique TCR beta nucleotide sequences was sequenced per donor, of which 15% to 20% were non-productive. Typing coverage differed by locus: A, B, C, DRB1 and DQB1 were typed in about 620-630 donors, DQA1 in about 560, DPA1 in around 580, and DPB1 in just under 490. The study aimed to test whether cataloging public T cell receptors could reveal signatures of past pathogen exposure. Because of strong linkage in the cohort, roughly five DR-DQ haplotypes were treated as single units for association and clustering. Donor age, sex, ethnicity and CMV serostatus were collected together with the repertoire data. Roughly 290 gigabases of sequencing data and approximately 91 million unique TCR sequences made up an early release that covered over 550 HLA-typed donors. The genetic ancestry cluster associated with self-reported Caucasian donors included about four fifths of the 300 to 450 genotyped donors. All discovery cohort repertoires had been generated on a single sequencing platform. A separate validation cohort of about 110 different subjects was used in addition to the 666-subject first cohort. In an earlier analysis of 587 of the donors, high-throughput TCR beta sequencing was used to judge whether each TCR beta V gene segment behaved as functional or pseudogenic. HLA typing included class I and class II loci at four-digit resolution. Rather than drawing on any new phenotypic data, the later analysis identified candidate immune exposures from TCR beta sequences and the way those sequences occurred across donors. Using immunosequencing, the study profiled T cell repertoires from fewer than 850 subjects and related those repertoires to cytomegalovirus serostatus. Results and caveats for the whole study, not just this receptor: When HLA alleles, especially DR and DQ, strongly co-occurred, TCR associations were difficult to assign to individual alleles. According to a later analysis, parvovirus B19, influenza, CMV and Epstein-Barr virus appeared linked to several top co-occurrence clusters. Linkage disequilibrium might explain the correlated functional status among segregating V segments, but an unknown experimental factor could not be excluded. The authors suggested that the approach could potentially be generalized to other disease states and immunological phenotypes. V-gene and J-gene trimming of TCR beta chains was associated with a missense DCLRE1C variant in a later genetic analysis, and the association was replicated in an independent cohort. Because some donors lacked HLA typing at each locus, the association tests relied only on the typed subset. Because the 87-base-pair reads could not distinguish some IMGT-functional V segments, including TRBV6-2 and TRBV6-3, those segments were excluded. In the study, 150 to 200 TCR beta chains were listed as associated with cytomegalovirus. A later analysis found that most CMV-associated TCR beta chains appeared HLA-restricted, with HLA associations seemingly driven largely by CMV exposure. In a later analysis, more than 15,000 TCR beta sequences were associated with specific HLA alleles at a false discovery rate of 0.05. In a later analysis, HLA-associated TCR beta chains were found to be more clonally expanded and to have lower generation probabilities than equally common non-associated chains. Roughly uniform sequencing depth across donors was assumed in presence/absence analyses, although this assumption may not hold. A few of the identified cytomegalovirus-associated TCR beta chains were confirmed in vitro to be specific for cytomegalovirus antigens. Because counts were too low, seventeen rarely observed V segments, including chromosome 9 orphons, were excluded from the earlier analysis of some 590 of the donors. Most TCR sequences were seen in very few donors, while some public TCRs were found in many individuals. A cluster of highly shared sequence variants was judged likely to represent a technical artifact of the sequencing pipeline. For the cohort, immune exposure information was limited to CMV serostatus. In a later genetic analysis, fewer N-insertions in productive TCRs were reported among donors in an Asian-associated ancestry cluster than the roughly 700-donor mean. In an earlier analysis of a few hundred of the donors, most TCR beta V segments were observed in productive rearrangements about 90% or about 30% of the time, broadly matching IMGT annotations. A further reported finding was that TCR beta sequences accurately predicted the HLA-A and HLA-B alleles for most subjects in the first cohort. In a later analysis, TCR association rates were found to vary across HLA loci, with the most associated TCRs seen for DRB1 alleles and the fewest for HLA-C alleles. In this cohort, only TCR beta chains were sequenced, and detectable features were limited by the absence of alpha or paired-chain data. In both the original and validation cohorts, the classifier was reported to diagnose cytomegalovirus status with high specificity and sensitivity.

The germline V gene (reference sequence) gives CDR1 as LNHDA and CDR2 as SQIVND. V is clipped by 7 bases and J by 7 bases, and the sequence between their germline boundaries is 17 bases long. The CDR3, from cysteine to phenylalanine, totals 14 residues. Of the read, only the CDR3 DNA is kept; its 42 bases are in frame from base 1. The TCR sequence derives from a man aged 40-55 years in good health and CMV-seronegative. This chain joins TRBV19 to TRBJ1-5, with a tentative D gene TRBD1 over 6 matching bases. Sequencing was performed on PBMCs. The nucleotides are TGTGCCAGTACCCTAGGGGGGGGCGGGCAGCCCCAGCATTTT. It specifies CASTLGGGGQPQHF.